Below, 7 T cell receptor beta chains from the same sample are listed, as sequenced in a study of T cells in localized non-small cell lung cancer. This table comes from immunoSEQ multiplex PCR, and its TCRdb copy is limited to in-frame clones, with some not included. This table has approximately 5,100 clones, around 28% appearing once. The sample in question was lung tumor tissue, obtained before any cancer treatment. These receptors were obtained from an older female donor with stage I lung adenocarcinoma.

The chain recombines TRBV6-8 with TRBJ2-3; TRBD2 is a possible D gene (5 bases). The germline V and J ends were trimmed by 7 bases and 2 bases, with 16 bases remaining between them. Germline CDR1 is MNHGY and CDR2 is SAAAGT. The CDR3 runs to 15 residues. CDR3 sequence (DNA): TGTGCCAGCAACTTTGGCGGGCCTCACACAGATACGCAGTATTTT. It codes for CASNFGGPHTDTQYF.

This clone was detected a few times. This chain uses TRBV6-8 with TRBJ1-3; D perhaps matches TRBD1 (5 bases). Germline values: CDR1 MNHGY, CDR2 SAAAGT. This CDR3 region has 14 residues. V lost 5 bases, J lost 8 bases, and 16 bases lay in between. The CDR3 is CASSESGRRDTIYF. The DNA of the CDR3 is TGTGCCAGCAGTGAGTCGGGGCGTAGGGACACCATATATTTT.

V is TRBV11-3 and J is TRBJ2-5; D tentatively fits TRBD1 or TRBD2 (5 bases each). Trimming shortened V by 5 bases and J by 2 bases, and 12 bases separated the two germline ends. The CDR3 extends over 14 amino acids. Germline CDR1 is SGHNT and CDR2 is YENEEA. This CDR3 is CASSPRGKQETQYF. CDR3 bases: TGTGCCAGCAGCCCCCGGGGCAAGCAAGAGACCCAGTACTTC.

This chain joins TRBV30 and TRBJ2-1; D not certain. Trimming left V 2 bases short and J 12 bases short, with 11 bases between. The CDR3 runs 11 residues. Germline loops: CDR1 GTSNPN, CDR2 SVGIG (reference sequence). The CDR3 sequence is CAWSLESRQFF. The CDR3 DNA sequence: TGTGCCTGGAGTTTAGAGAGTCGGCAGTTCTTC.

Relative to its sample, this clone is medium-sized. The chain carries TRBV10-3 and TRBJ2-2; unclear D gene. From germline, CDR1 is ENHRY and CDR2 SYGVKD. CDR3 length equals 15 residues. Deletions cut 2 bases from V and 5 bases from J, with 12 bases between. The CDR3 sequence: CAISETGAGTGELFF. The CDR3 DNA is TGTGCCATCAGTGAGACGGGCGCTGGGACCGGGGAGCTGTTTTTT.

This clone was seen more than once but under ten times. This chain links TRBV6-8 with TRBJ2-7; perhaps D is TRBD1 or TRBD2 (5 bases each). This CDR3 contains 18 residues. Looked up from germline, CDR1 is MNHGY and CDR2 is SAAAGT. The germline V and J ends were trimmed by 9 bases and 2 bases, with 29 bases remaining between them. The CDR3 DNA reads TGTGCCAGACCGACGGACCGACAGATGGGACCGCGCCCCTACGAGCAGTACTTC. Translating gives CARPTDRQMGPRPYEQYF.

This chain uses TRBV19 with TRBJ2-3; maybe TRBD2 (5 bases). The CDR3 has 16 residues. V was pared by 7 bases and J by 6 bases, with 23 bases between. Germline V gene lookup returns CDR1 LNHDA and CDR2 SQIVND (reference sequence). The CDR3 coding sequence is TGTGCCAGTAAGCGGCGGCCCCAGGCCTACGCGGATACGCAGTATTTT. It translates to CASKRRPQAYADTQYF.